Listed below are T cell receptor beta chains from one sample, sequenced in a study of vaccination effects on CD4 cells after COVID-19. Some clones are missing from TCRdb's copy, which holds only in-frame ones; the method was immunoSEQ multiplex PCR. The table has 63,000 or so clones, roughly two thirds seen once. These receptors have no identified antigens. The specimen comprised CD4+ T cells from PBMCs cultured with HIV peptides, sampled before COVID-19 vaccination. The source is a human donor who had a prior SARS-CoV-2 infection. CDR3s include the opening cysteine and the closing phenylalanine or tryptophan. A D gene is named only where the DNA matches it firmly. Clone size is given for some rows only: seen once, a few or many times, or a class if the clone is expanded.

V,D,J,size,CDR3,DNA
TRBV30,TRBD2,TRBJ2-2,few,CAWRGTSGRLNTGELFF,TGTGCCTGGAGGGGGACTAGCGGGAGGCTCAACACCGGGGAGCTGTTTTTT
TRBV3-1/TRBV3-2,.,TRBJ1-2,.,CASSQRTDRLYGYTF,TGTGCCAGCAGCCAAAGAACCGACAGACTCTATGGCTACACCTTC
TRBV27,.,TRBJ2-1,.,CASSFLAGVINEQFF,TGTGCCAGCAGTTTCTTGGCTGGTGTTATCAATGAGCAGTTCTTC
TRBV4-3,.,TRBJ2-1,.,CASSLQPGYNEQFF,TGCGCCAGCAGCCTCCAGCCCGGCTACAATGAGCAGTTCTTC
TRBV7-9,TRBD2,TRBJ2-5,.,CASSLGASGRETQYF,TGTGCCAGCAGCTTAGGGGCTAGCGGGCGAGAGACCCAGTACTTC
TRBV4-1,TRBD1,TRBJ2-1,.,CASSQTGTGYNEQFF,TGCGCCAGCAGCCAGACCGGGACAGGGTACAATGAGCAGTTCTTC
TRBV2,TRBD1,TRBJ1-1,.,CASKGQGAVAEAFF,TGTGCCAGCAAAGGACAGGGGGCGGTCGCTGAAGCTTTCTTT
TRBV11-2,.,TRBJ2-5,.,CASSLVRETQYF,TGTGCCAGCAGCTTAGTGCGTGAGACCCAGTACTTC
TRBV7-9,.,TRBJ1-6,.,CAGRGRYNSPLHF,TGTGCCGGGAGGGGACGATATAATTCACCCCTCCACTTT
TRBV14,.,TRBJ1-5,.,CASSQYSNQPQHF,TGTGCCAGCAGCCAATATAGCAATCAGCCCCAGCATTTT
TRBV5-1,TRBD2,TRBJ2-1,.,CASSSRLAGGEREQFF,TGCGCCAGCAGCTCCAGACTAGCGGGGGGAGAAAGGGAGCAGTTCTTC
TRBV12-3/TRBV12-4,.,TRBJ1-1,.,CASSFWGTEAFF,TGTGCCAGCAGTTTCTGGGGCACTGAAGCTTTCTTT
TRBV24-1,.,TRBJ2-5,once,CATSDLPRGSGHQETQYF,TGTGCCACCAGTGATTTGCCGAGGGGAAGCGGGCACCAAGAGACCCAGTACTTC
TRBV9,.,TRBJ2-5,.,CASSVVPDGETQYF,TGTGCCAGCAGCGTAGTGCCTGACGGGGAGACCCAGTACTTC
TRBV28,TRBD1,TRBJ2-7,.,CASTFWDRGGEQYF,TGTGCCAGCACCTTTTGGGACAGGGGCGGCGAGCAGTACTTC
TRBV7-8,TRBD1,TRBJ2-7,few,CASSLARLGQGRSIAYEQYF,TGTGCCAGCAGCTTAGCGCGTTTGGGACAGGGTAGGTCGATAGCTTACGAGCAGTACTTC
TRBV10-3,TRBD2,TRBJ2-3,.,CAIRIGLAGGTDTQYF,TGTGCCATCAGAATAGGACTAGCGGGAGGCACAGATACGCAGTATTTT
TRBV11-3,TRBD2,TRBJ2-5,.,CASSSGLAGRGWETQYF,TGTGCCAGCAGCTCCGGACTAGCGGGAAGGGGATGGGAGACCCAGTACTTC
TRBV18,.,TRBJ2-3,.,CASSPPRGTSTDTQYF,TGTGCCAGCTCACCACCGAGGGGGACTAGCACAGATACGCAGTATTTT
TRBV4-2,.,TRBJ2-5,.,CASSQEGPGTPRETQYF,TGTGCCAGCAGCCAGGAGGGGCCCGGGACTCCCAGAGAGACCCAGTACTTC
TRBV7-2,.,TRBJ1-1,few,CASSLDRNTEAFF,TGTGCCAGCAGTCTGGACAGGAACACTGAAGCTTTCTTT
TRBV19,TRBD2,TRBJ2-1,few,CASNRLAGSRSEQFF,TGTGCCAGTAACCGCCTAGCGGGGTCCCGGAGTGAGCAGTTCTTC
TRBV5-1,TRBD2,TRBJ2-3,few,CASSLAAGSRDTQYF,TGCGCCAGCAGCTTAGCAGCGGGGTCCAGAGATACGCAGTATTTT
TRBV7-8,.,TRBJ1-1,.,CASSSSGNTEAFF,TGTGCCAGCAGCTCATCTGGGAACACTGAAGCTTTCTTT
TRBV4-1,.,TRBJ2-4,.,CASSQSMGFDKNIQYF,TGCGCCAGCAGCCAAAGCATGGGGTTCGACAAAAACATTCAGTACTTC
TRBV20-1,.,TRBJ1-5,.,CSAIDRSLTWNQPQHF,TGCAGTGCTATTGACAGATCCCTTACGTGGAATCAGCCCCAGCATTTT
TRBV10-3,.,TRBJ2-7,.,CAISESGGEWYEQYF,TGTGCCATCAGTGAGTCCGGGGGCGAATGGTACGAGCAGTACTTC
TRBV12-5,.,TRBJ1-5,.,CASAPWNSNQPQHF,TGTGCTAGTGCCCCATGGAATAGCAATCAGCCCCAGCATTTT